A single sample gave rise to the 18 T cell receptor beta chains below, sequenced in a study of blood T cell repertoires in COVID-19. The method was immunoSEQ multiplex PCR; TCRdb's version includes in-frame clones alone and lacks a portion of them. The table shows tens of thousands of clones, with roughly 91% occurring only once. Sequencing was performed on peripheral blood. The receptors derive from a woman of 80 years or more with active or convalescent COVID-19.

V usage is TRBV28 and J usage is TRBJ1-6; unclear D gene. Germline loops: CDR1 MDHEN, CDR2 SYDVKM. V dropped 5 bases and J dropped 1 base, with 9 bases sitting between them. The CDR3 length is 15 residues. The CDR3 region is CASSPAKSYNSPLHF. Here the CDR3 DNA reads TGTGCCAGCAGTCCCGCTAAATCCTATAATTCACCCCTCCACTTT.

This clone has a handful of counts. The chain is built from TRBV7-9 and TRBJ2-7; 10 positions agree with TRBD1. The V and J ends lost 5 bases and 13 bases, in that order; junction bases with no gene match: 17. The CDR3 spans 15 residues. Germline V gene data show CDR1 as SEHNR and CDR2 as FQNEAQ (reference sequence). CDR3 protein: CASSLHRDRGRDRYF. In DNA form, the CDR3 reads TGTGCCAGCAGCCTCCACCGGGACAGGGGTCGAGATAGATACTTC.

The table lists this clone with a count of one. V is TRBV5-4 and J is TRBJ2-1; TRBD2 aligns across 8 bases. The CDR3 length is 14 residues. Germline CDR1 is SGHNT and CDR2 is YYREEE (reference sequence). V gave up 7 bases and J gave up 7 bases; unmatched junction bases: 10. This chain's CDR3 is CASGSRGGLNEQFF. The CDR3 nucleotides are TGTGCCAGCGGGTCACGGGGGGGCCTAAATGAGCAGTTCTTC.

The genes are TRBV19 and TRBJ2-7; 9 nucleotides align to TRBD1. CDR1 is LNHDA and CDR2 is SQIVND in the germline V gene (reference sequence). The CDR3 covers 16 residues. Trimming removed 6 bases from V and 3 bases from J; junction bases left unmatched: 12. The CDR3 DNA reads TGTGCCAGTAGCCGATACGGGGGACAGGGAAACTACGAGCAGTACTTC. This translates into CASSRYGGQGNYEQYF.

The rearrangement joins TRBV5-1 to TRBJ1-6; no firm D call. V lost 1 base and J 4 bases, leaving 6 bases between the germline ends. The CDR3 consists of 14 residues. Germline V gene sequence: CDR1 SGHRS, CDR2 YFSETQ. The CDR3 here is CASSLLQYNSPLHF. The CDR3 DNA follows: TGCGCCAGCAGCTTGTTGCAGTATAATTCACCCCTCCACTTT.

The V call is TRBV19, the J call TRBJ1-5; 7 positions match TRBD1. The CDR3 loop spans 16 amino acids. V was clipped by 5 bases and J by 4 bases; unmatched bases: 11. The V gene's germline CDR1 is LNHDA and CDR2 SQIVND (reference sequence). The chain's CDR3 is CASSVTRDRVNQPQHF. The CDR3 nucleotides are TGTGCCAGTAGTGTAACCCGGGACAGAGTTAATCAGCCCCAGCATTTT.

This chain links TRBV6-5 with TRBJ1-2; 7 bases map to TRBD1. Germline loops: CDR1 MNHEY, CDR2 SVGAGI. The length of the CDR3 is 16 residues. V shed 0 bases, J shed 3 bases, and the junction held 7 bases outside the gene matches. DNA of the CDR3: TGTGCCAGCAGTTACTCCCCAAGGGACAGTTACTATGGCTACACCTTC. It yields the protein CASSYSPRDSYYGYTF.

The chain carries TRBV29-1 and TRBJ2-1; 9 nucleotides align to TRBD2. The germline gives CDR1 SQVTM, CDR2 ANQGSEA. The CDR3 totals 14 residues. Unmatched junction bases numbered 5, after V lost 3 bases and J lost 5 bases. The CDR3 protein is CSVESSGINNEQFF. The DNA of the CDR3 is TGCAGCGTTGAGTCTAGCGGGATTAACAATGAGCAGTTCTTC.

This chain links TRBV27 with TRBJ1-2; perhaps TRBD1 as D (6 bases). The length of the CDR3 is 14 residues. CDR1 MNHEY and CDR2 SMNVEV come from the germline V gene (reference sequence). The V end lost 0 bases, the J end lost 9 bases, and 14 bases lay between the germline ends. CDR3 sequence reads: CASSLSAQGPRYTF. The CDR3 bases are TGTGCCAGCAGTTTATCCGCTCAGGGGCCCCGCTACACCTTC.

The chain uses TRBV5-1 and TRBJ1-1, with D possibly matching TRBD1 (5 bases). The V and J ends lost 4 bases and 2 bases respectively, with 9 bases between them. Germline CDR1 SGHRS, CDR2 YFSETQ. The CDR3 has 13 residues. CDR3 loop: CASSQQANTEAFF. CDR3 nucleotide sequence: TGCGCCAGCAGCCAACAGGCTAACACTGAAGCTTTCTTT.

The CDR3 nucleotides are TGTGCCAGCAGCCGGAACCAGGGGGCGAACACTGAAGCTTTCTTT. This encodes CASSRNQGANTEAFF. The gene calls are TRBV3-1 (or the pseudogene TRBV3-2) and TRBJ1-1; 8 bases align to TRBD1. CDR3 length equals 15 residues. Germline trimming cut 4 bases from V and 1 base from J; bases unmatched to any gene: 5. CDR1 is LGHDT and CDR2 is YNNKEL in the germline V gene (reference sequence).

The chain employs TRBV19 and TRBJ2-7, with 8 bases lining up with TRBD1. J gave up 5 bases and V 2 bases, and 8 bases lay outside the gene matches. The CDR3 contains 15 residues. CDR1 LNHDA and CDR2 SQIVND come from the germline V gene (reference sequence). CDR3 in DNA: TGTGCCAGTAGTATAAGGACAGGGTATGGGAACGAGCAGTACTTC. Its translation is CASSIRTGYGNEQYF.

This clone was counted once. The rearrangement uses TRBV5-1 and TRBJ2-1; no clear D. The CDR3 length is 12 residues. Looked up from germline, CDR1 is SGHRS and CDR2 is YFSETQ. V lost 3 bases and J 8 bases, leaving 9 bases between the germline ends. The CDR3 region has the DNA TGCGCCAGCAGCTCCCGTTTCGATGAGCAGTTCTTC. Residues: CASSSRFDEQFF.

This chain uses TRBV18 with TRBJ1-3; TRBD1 might be the D (5 bases). Trimming shortened V by 4 bases and J by 1 base, and 17 bases separated the two germline ends. CDR1 KGHSH and CDR2 LQKENI come from the germline V gene. The CDR3 loop spans 17 amino acids. CDR3 bases: TGTGCCAGCTCACTAAAAGGGCCACAGGAATCTGGAAACACCATATATTTT. Translated, it gives CASSLKGPQESGNTIYF.

The V call is TRBV6-5, the J call TRBJ2-2; weak D call: TRBD1 (5 bases). Germline V gene lookup returns CDR1 MNHEY and CDR2 SVGAGI. The CDR3 has 14 residues. V was cut by 6 bases and J by 4 bases, with 12 bases left in between. CDR3 nucleotides: TGTGCCAGCAGCCGCCGTAGGGGCACCGGGGAGCTGTTTTTT. Translation gives CASSRRRGTGELFF.

V usage is TRBV2 and J usage is TRBJ1-5; 7 nucleotides align to TRBD1. The CDR3 runs to 15 residues. In germline, CDR1 is SNHLY, CDR2 FYNNEI. J was trimmed by 4 bases and V by 7 bases; bases with no gene match: 10. CDR3 in amino acids: CASKVVTGFNQPQHF. The CDR3, as DNA: TGTGCCAGCAAGGTGGTGACAGGGTTTAATCAGCCCCAGCATTTT. Combining the CDR3 with reference TRBV2 and TRBJ1-5 gives the whole variable domain EPEVTQTPSHQVTQMGQEVILRCVPISNHLYFYWYRQILGQKVEFLVSFYNNEISEKSEIFDDQFSVERPDGSNFTLKIRSTKLEDSAMYFCASKVVTGFNQPQHFGDGTRLSIL.

This clone has just one count. The CDR3 sequence: CASSTHRDSVYEQYF. DNA of the CDR3: TGTGCCAGCAGTACACATAGGGACAGTGTCTACGAGCAGTACTTC. This chain uses TRBV28 with TRBJ2-7; 7 nucleotides match TRBD1. The germline V gene has CDR1 MDHEN and CDR2 SYDVKM. The CDR3 has 15 amino acids. Trimming cost V 5 bases and J 3 bases; bases outside gene matches: 10.

The chain combines TRBV4-3 with TRBJ2-7; tentative D call: TRBD1 (5 bases). The CDR3 is made up of 15 amino acids. V lost 1 base, J lost 2 bases, and 12 bases lay in between. Germline V gene data show CDR1 as LGHNA and CDR2 as YSLEER. In DNA, the CDR3 is TGCGCCAGCAGCCAAGCACAGGAGATACCCTACGAGCAGTACTTC. It encodes CASSQAQEIPYEQYF.